This T cell receptor (beta chain) was obtained from a study of control samples from healthy donors and cancer patients. Per the germline V gene, CDR1 is LGHDT and CDR2 is YNNKEL (reference sequence). CDR3 size: 15 residues. Losses at the gene ends were 5 bases for V and 3 bases for J; bases not matched to a gene: 7. The method was immunoSEQ multiplex PCR; TCRdb's version includes in-frame clones alone and lacks a portion of them. Here the sample spans 150,000 to 160,000 clones, about 94% being singletons. V gene TRBV3-1 (or the pseudogene TRBV3-2) combines with J gene TRBJ2-1; 7 bases are a match to TRBD2. The sequenced sample consisted of blood. This sequence originates from a man between 50 and 59 years old in good health. The CDR3 region has the DNA TGTGCCAGCAGCTCCCGAGCGGGGCTCTACAATGAGCAGTTCTTC. Translated: CASSSRAGLYNEQFF.